This T cell receptor beta chain originates from a study of a mutant IDH1 vaccine in newly diagnosed glioma. Study-wide context: Earlier therapy was either radiotherapy, temozolomide, or both, and most got both.

Time point described: week 5, during vaccination. Mutant IDH1 20-mer peptide, at 300 ug, made up each vaccine dose, with topical imiquimod. Worth noting for this clone: Its target is unknown.

Germline-derived CDR1 and CDR2 are SQVTM and ANQGSEA. This CDR3 spans 12 amino acids. The V segment lost 0 bases and the J segment 11 bases; nucleotides outside the gene matches: 5. Using immunoSEQ multiplex PCR, the repertoire was profiled, and TCRdb retains in-frame clones only, with some absent. The table shows around 32,000 clones, with roughly 87% occurring only once. The chain is built from TRBV29-1 and TRBJ1-1, with 8 bases aligning to TRBD1. This clonotype originated in a woman aged 40 to 49 with glioma. Some clones in this sample may be carry-over from other donors' samples. This specimen was peripheral blood mononuclear cells (PBMCs), taken from a glioma patient whose treatment included an IDH1 peptide vaccine. The CDR3 DNA is TGCAGCGTTGAAGACGGACAGGGAAGGGCTTTCTTT. Protein: CSVEDGQGRAFF.